The entry below gives a single TCR beta chain sequence along with its context. The repertoire was sequenced with immunoSEQ multiplex PCR; TCRdb's copy has only in-frame clones and lacks some. Of roughly 5,400 clones listed, 80% to 90% are singletons. This entry belongs to a study of chemoradiotherapy in HPV16-positive cancers. CDR1 and CDR2 from the germline V gene are SEHNR and FQNEAQ (reference sequence). The CDR3 sequence is 13 residues long. V lost 5 bases and J lost 8, with 13 bases in between. This TCR was recovered from a human donor with HPV-associated anogenital cancer. Sequencing was performed on blood, taken from a patient who underwent chemoradiotherapy. V and J are TRBV7-9 and TRBJ2-1; no clear D gene. CDR3 DNA: TGTGCCAGCAGCGTTCCTGGCGACGATGAGCAGTTCTTC. Translation gives CASSVPGDDEQFF.